This T cell receptor beta chain was retrieved from a study of T cell responses to AZD1222 COVID-19 vaccine. General study findings and limits: The study reported that nearly half of spike-specific TCRs target unmutated variant regions. Every sample of the repertoires postdated the peak T cell response. White British ancestry dominated among donors, who included more females, and clonal diversity was possibly underestimated.

The study pooled second doses at about 4 or about 12 weeks. Only in-frame clones appear in the TCRdb table, and some are missing; sequencing was by immunoSEQ multiplex PCR. The sample has approximately 35,000 clones, around 84% seen once. To note about this clone: The target antigen is unknown.

Sample: peripheral blood, taken 28 days after the second AZD1222 dose. The clonotype was recovered from an adult who received the AZD1222 COVID-19 vaccine.

This chain's CDR3 is CASSEAGGPGYGYTF. In DNA, the CDR3 is TGTGCCAGCAGTGAAGCGGGGGGACCTGGGTATGGCTACACCTTC. V is TRBV6-1 and J is TRBJ1-2, with D maybe TRBD1 (5 bases). The germline V gene encodes CDR1 MNHNS and CDR2 SASEGT. The ends were cut back, 0 bases at V and 5 bases at J, with 13 bases in the middle. The CDR3 sequence is 15 residues long.